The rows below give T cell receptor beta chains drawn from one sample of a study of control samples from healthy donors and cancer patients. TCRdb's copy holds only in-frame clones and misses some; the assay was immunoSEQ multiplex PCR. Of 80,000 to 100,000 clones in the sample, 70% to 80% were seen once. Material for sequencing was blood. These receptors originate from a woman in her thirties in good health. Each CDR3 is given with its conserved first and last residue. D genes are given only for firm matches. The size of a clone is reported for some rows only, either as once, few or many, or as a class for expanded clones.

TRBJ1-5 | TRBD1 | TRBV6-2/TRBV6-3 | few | CASSETGLNQPQHF | TGTGCCAGCAGTGAGACAGGGCTCAATCAGCCCCAGCATTTT
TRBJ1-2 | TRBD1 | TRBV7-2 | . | CASSLGQGYGYTF | TGTGCCAGCAGCTTGGGACAGGGGTATGGCTACACCTTC
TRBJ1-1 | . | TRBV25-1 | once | CASSELGGIYTEAFF | TGTGCCAGCAGTGAGCTAGGGGGTATTTACACTGAAGCTTTCTTT
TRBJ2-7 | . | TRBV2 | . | CASSADRGTGEQYF | TGTGCCAGCAGTGCCGACAGAGGGACTGGGGAGCAGTACTTC
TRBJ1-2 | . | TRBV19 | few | CASSRGYDGYTF | TGTGCCAGTTCCCGGGGGTACGATGGCTACACCTTC
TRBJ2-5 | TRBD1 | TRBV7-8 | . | CASSPGQGARETQYF | TGTGCCAGCAGCCCTGGACAGGGAGCGCGAGAGACCCAGTACTTC
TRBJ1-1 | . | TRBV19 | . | CASSIVINTEAFF | TGTGCCAGTAGTATAGTTATAAACACTGAAGCTTTCTTT
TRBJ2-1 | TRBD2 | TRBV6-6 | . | CASSPIGLAGAQSSYNEQFF | TGTGCCAGCAGTCCGATCGGACTAGCGGGGGCCCAGAGCTCCTACAATGAGCAGTTCTTC
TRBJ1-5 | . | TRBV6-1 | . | CASSEGWGATNQPQHF | TGTGCCAGCAGTGAAGGGTGGGGGGCGACAAATCAGCCCCAGCATTTT
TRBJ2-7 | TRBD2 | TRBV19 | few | CASPMGGSYEQYF | TGTGCCAGTCCAATGGGGGGGTCCTACGAGCAGTACTTC
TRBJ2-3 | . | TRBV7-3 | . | CASSLLSTDTQYF | TGTGCCAGCAGCCTACTAAGCACAGATACGCAGTATTTT
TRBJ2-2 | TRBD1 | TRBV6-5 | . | CASSLDDRVPGELFF | TGTGCCAGCAGTCTGGATGACAGGGTACCCGGGGAGCTGTTTTTT
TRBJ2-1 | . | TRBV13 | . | CASSLAIYNEQFF | TGTGCCAGCAGCTTAGCTATATACAATGAGCAGTTCTTC
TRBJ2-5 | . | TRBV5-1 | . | CASSLAGSGRETQYF | TGCGCCAGCAGCTTGGCCGGCAGCGGAAGGGAGACCCAGTACTTC
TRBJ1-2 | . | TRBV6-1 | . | CASSENDWGYGYTF | TGTGCCAGCAGTGAAAATGATTGGGGCTATGGCTACACCTTC
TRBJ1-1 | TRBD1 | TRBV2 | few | CASSRDRRTEAFF | TGTGCCAGCAGTCGGGACAGACGGACTGAAGCTTTCTTT
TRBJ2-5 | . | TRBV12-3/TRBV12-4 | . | CASSLRGPETQYF | TGTGCCAGCAGTTTAAGGGGCCCAGAGACCCAGTACTTC
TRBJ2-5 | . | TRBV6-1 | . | CASSEAGFVETQYF | TGTGCCAGCAGTGAAGCTGGGTTTGTGGAGACCCAGTACTTC
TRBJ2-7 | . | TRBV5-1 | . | CASSLTRVPYYEQYF | TGCGCCAGCAGCCTCACAAGGGTCCCCTACTACGAGCAGTACTTC
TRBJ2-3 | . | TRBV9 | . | CASSVADTQYF | TGTGCCAGCAGCGTGGCAGATACGCAGTATTTT
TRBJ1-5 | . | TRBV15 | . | CATSRNYRESQPQHF | TGTGCCACCAGCAGAAATTACAGGGAATCTCAGCCCCAGCATTTT
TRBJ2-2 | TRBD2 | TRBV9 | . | CASSFRGAGVTTGELFF | TGTGCCAGCAGCTTTAGAGGGGCGGGGGTAACCACCGGGGAGCTGTTTTTT
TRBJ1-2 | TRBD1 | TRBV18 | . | CASSPPGQGVGYTF | TGTGCCAGCTCACCCCCGGGACAGGGTGTTGGCTACACCTTC
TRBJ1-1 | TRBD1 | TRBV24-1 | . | CATSDSTTGGWEAFF | TGTGCCACCAGTGATTCAACGACAGGGGGTTGGGAAGCTTTCTTT
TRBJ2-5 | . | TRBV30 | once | CAWSFQETQYF | TGTGCCTGGAGTTTTCAAGAGACCCAGTACTTC
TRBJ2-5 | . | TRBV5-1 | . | CASSWGLGDQYF | TGCGCCAGCAGCTGGGGCCTGGGGGACCAGTACTTC
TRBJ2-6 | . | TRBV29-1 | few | CSVAPSGANVLTF | TGCAGCGTCGCTCCCTCTGGGGCCAACGTCCTGACTTTC
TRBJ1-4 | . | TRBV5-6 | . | CASSSPTRDSNEKLFF | TGTGCCAGCAGCTCCCCTACTAGGGACTCTAATGAAAAACTGTTTTTT
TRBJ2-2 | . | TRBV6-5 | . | CASSYGQTGELFF | TGTGCCAGCAGTTACGGGCAAACCGGGGAGCTGTTTTTT
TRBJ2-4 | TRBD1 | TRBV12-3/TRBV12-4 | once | CASSPGQKNIQYF | TGTGCCAGCAGTCCGGGACAGAAAAACATTCAGTACTTC
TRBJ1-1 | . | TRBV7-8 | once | CASTRTEMNTEAFF | TGTGCCAGCACCCGGACGGAAATGAACACTGAAGCTTTCTTT